One and the same sample provided the 23 T cell receptor beta chains below, sequenced in a study of blood T cell repertoires in COVID-19. The assay was immunoSEQ multiplex PCR, and TCRdb's table has in-frame clones only and misses some. The sample lists about 100,000 clones; roughly 85% were seen once. Sequenced sample: peripheral blood. These receptors were taken from a human donor in a cohort sampled during active COVID-19.

The chain uses TRBV24-1 and TRBJ2-5, with TRBD2 as a possible D gene (6 bases). V dropped 2 bases and J dropped 5 bases, with 8 bases sitting between them. Looked up from germline, CDR1 is KGHDR and CDR2 is SFDVKD. The CDR3 is made up of 13 amino acids. CDR3 sequence: CATSDSRGETQYF. CDR3 nucleotides: TGTGCCACCAGTGATTCCCGGGGGGAGACCCAGTACTTC.

The chain has TRBV6-5 and TRBJ1-4; D remains unclear. Trimming removed 6 bases at V and 2 bases at J, with 7 bases between. CDR3 size: 13 residues. The germline gives CDR1 MNHEY, CDR2 SVGAGI. The CDR3 DNA follows: TGTGCCAGCAGGAGCCCTACTAATGAAAAACTGTTTTTT. It yields the protein CASRSPTNEKLFF.

The CDR3 DNA reads TGTGCCAGCAGCCCTTACTTTAGCGGGGGAGACACAGATACGCAGTATTTT. Its protein is CASSPYFSGGDTDTQYF. The genes are TRBV11-2 and TRBJ2-3; 9 bases line up with TRBD2. The CDR3 extends over 17 amino acids. Germline loops: CDR1 SGHAT, CDR2 FQNNGV. After removal of 5 bases from V and 2 bases from J, the junction contained 11 bases not matched to a gene.

The chain employs TRBV28 and TRBJ2-1; 7 positions agree with TRBD1. With 6 bases clipped from V and 0 bases from J, the junction kept 5 bases outside the gene matches. Germline V CDR1 and CDR2: MDHEN, SYDVKM. This CDR3 has 15 residues. The DNA for the CDR3 is TGTGCCAGCAGCCGGACAGGCAGCTCCTACAATGAGCAGTTCTTC. Encoded protein: CASSRTGSSYNEQFF.

The J gene is TRBJ2-7, the V gene TRBV28; D perhaps matches TRBD1 (6 bases). The CDR3 contains 15 residues. CDR1 MDHEN and CDR2 SYDVKM come from the germline V gene. Trimming pared 3 bases from V and 7 bases from J, leaving 19 bases between. CDR3 protein: CASSFLLGQLGEQYF. CDR3 bases: TGTGCCAGCAGTTTCCTCCTTGGACAGCTTGGAGAGCAGTACTTC.

This chain uses TRBV4-2 with TRBJ2-7; D unclear. Germline V lookup: CDR1 LGHNA, CDR2 YNFKEQ. V was shortened by 1 base and J by 3 bases, with 10 bases between the two germline ends. This CDR3 is 14 amino acids long. The CDR3 region is CASSQVHRFYEQYF. For the CDR3, the DNA is TGTGCCAGCAGCCAAGTGCATAGATTCTACGAGCAGTACTTC.

This clone showed up just a few times. This chain links TRBV2 with TRBJ1-5, with D perhaps matching TRBD1 (6 bases). Germline V lookup: CDR1 SNHLY, CDR2 FYNNEI. The CDR3 runs 16 residues. V lost 8 bases and J lost 6, with 23 bases in between. The CDR3 is CASQGQGGGSGQPQHF. CDR3 sequence (DNA): TGTGCCAGCCAAGGGCAGGGAGGGGGTAGCGGTCAGCCCCAGCATTTT.

The chain employs TRBV2 and TRBJ1-5; the D is unclear. CDR1 SNHLY and CDR2 FYNNEI come from the germline V gene. V lost 0 bases and J 2 bases, leaving 5 bases between the germline ends. The CDR3 extends over 14 amino acids. Written as DNA, the CDR3 is TGTGCCAGCAGTGAAGCTTCGGGCAATCAGCCCCAGCATTTT. Translating gives CASSEASGNQPQHF.

This chain links TRBV5-6 with TRBJ2-5, with a weak D call TRBD1 (5 bases). The CDR3 runs 14 residues. Germline CDR1 is SGHDT and CDR2 is YYEEEE. Trimming took 1 base from V and 5 from J, leaving 12 bases between them. The CDR3 DNA follows: TGTGCCAGCAGCTTGTTGGCAGGGTCGGAGACCCAGTACTTC. Its protein product is CASSLLAGSETQYF.

This rearrangement joins TRBV2 to TRBJ2-2; TRBD2 agrees at 7 bases. The CDR3 loop spans 15 amino acids. Germline assignment: CDR1 SNHLY and CDR2 FYNNEI. V trimming: 4 bases; J trimming: 4 bases; junction bases outside the gene matches: 6. CDR3 sequence (DNA): TGTGCCAGCAGTGTGGGGCGGGAGCCCACCGGGGAGCTGTTTTTT. This codes for CASSVGREPTGELFF.

This chain links TRBV9 with TRBJ2-5; D is perhaps TRBD1 (7 bases). V gave up 3 bases and J gave up 6 bases, with 15 bases separating them. Germline values: CDR1 SGDLS, CDR2 YYNGEE. The CDR3 runs to 14 residues. CDR3 in DNA: TGTGCCAGCAGCGGCGGGACAGACAAGAAGACCCAGTACTTC. Translation: CASSGGTDKKTQYF.

The chain links TRBV9 to TRBJ2-7; weak D call: TRBD1 (6 bases). Trimming pared 0 bases from V and 2 bases from J, leaving 6 bases between. From germline, CDR1 is SGDLS and CDR2 YYNGEE. The CDR3 has 13 amino acids. CDR3 nucleotides: TGTGCCAGCAGCGTAGGGGACACCTACGAGCAGTACTTC. Amino acids: CASSVGDTYEQYF.

The gene calls are TRBV28 and TRBJ2-5; 9 bases align to TRBD1. Trimming took 3 bases from V and 2 from J; bases not matched to a gene: 7. This CDR3 is built from 16 residues. Germline-derived CDR1 and CDR2 are MDHEN and SYDVKM. CDR3 in amino acids: CASSFATGGEQETQYF. The CDR3 DNA follows: TGTGCCAGCAGTTTTGCGACAGGGGGGGAGCAAGAGACCCAGTACTTC.

This sequence joins TRBV10-2 and TRBJ2-2, with a possible D match to TRBD1 (6 bases). V was shortened by 8 bases and J by 2 bases, with 18 bases between the two germline ends. The CDR3 is 16 residues long. Germline V gives CDR1 WSHSY, CDR2 SAAADI. The CDR3 protein is CASYDLGTLNTGELFF. In DNA form, the CDR3 reads TGCGCCAGCTACGACCTTGGGACACTTAACACCGGGGAGCTGTTTTTT.

The V and J genes are TRBV3-1 (or the pseudogene TRBV3-2) and TRBJ2-2, with D possibly TRBD2 on 6 matching bases. CDR3 size: 16 residues. Trimming removed 4 bases at V and 1 base at J, with 13 bases between. Germline CDR1 is LGHDT and CDR2 is YNNKEL (reference sequence). The CDR3 DNA reads TGTGCCAGCAGCCCGATTGGGACTCTGAACACCGGGGAGCTGTTTTTT. Amino acid sequence: CASSPIGTLNTGELFF.

The chain has TRBV9 and TRBJ1-4; D possibly corresponds to TRBD1 (6 bases). V lost 0 bases and J lost 6, with 12 bases in between. The CDR3 consists of 15 residues. Germline CDR1 is SGDLS and CDR2 is YYNGEE. The chain's CDR3 is CASSVEGRGYEKLFF. The CDR3 region has the DNA TGTGCCAGCAGCGTAGAGGGCAGGGGATATGAAAAACTGTTTTTT.

This clone was seen more than once but under ten times. The rearrangement uses TRBV19 and TRBJ1-2; 7 bases agree with TRBD1. CDR1 and CDR2 (germline): LNHDA, SQIVND (reference sequence). With 3 bases clipped from V and 7 bases from J, the junction kept 11 bases outside the gene matches. The CDR3 contains 15 residues. DNA of the CDR3: TGTGCCAGTAGTATCCGACAGGGAGACTCCTTTGGCTACACCTTC. Translated: CASSIRQGDSFGYTF.

The chain has TRBV5-1 and TRBJ2-1; TRBD2 matches at 10 bases. This CDR3 region has 17 residues. J was trimmed by 4 bases and V by 3 bases; bases with no gene match: 10. Germline V gene sequence: CDR1 SGHRS, CDR2 YFSETQ. The CDR3: CASSSVPGLAAYNEQFF. Here the CDR3 DNA reads TGCGCCAGCAGCTCGGTCCCCGGACTAGCGGCGTACAATGAGCAGTTCTTC.

The V gene is TRBV6-1, the J gene TRBJ2-7, with D maybe TRBD1 (5 bases). Trimming removed 2 bases at V and 2 bases at J, with 19 bases between. The CDR3 contains 17 residues. Germline V gene lookup returns CDR1 MNHNS and CDR2 SASEGT. As DNA, the CDR3 is TGTGCCAGCAGTGAAAGGGTTCGTCAGGGCCTTACCTACGAGCAGTACTTC. Protein sequence: CASSERVRQGLTYEQYF.

The chain joins TRBV28 to TRBJ1-1, with D possibly matching TRBD1 (5 bases). The CDR3 contains 13 residues. V lost 3 bases and J 7 bases, leaving 12 bases between the germline ends. From germline, CDR1 is MDHEN and CDR2 SYDVKM. CDR3 amino acids: CASSFPRDGEAFF. CDR3 sequence (DNA): TGTGCCAGCAGTTTTCCCAGGGATGGTGAAGCTTTCTTT. Together with reference TRBV28 and TRBJ1-1, the CDR3 gives the full variable domain: DVKVTQSSRYLVKRTGEKVFLECVQDMDHENMFWYRQDPGLGLRLIYFSYDVKMKEKGDIPEGYSVSREKKERFSLILESASTNQTSMYLCASSFPRDGEAFFGQGTRLTVV.

This clone was seen just once. This rearrangement joins TRBV12-3 or TRBV12-4 to TRBJ2-4, with 7 bases lining up with TRBD2. This CDR3 spans 13 amino acids. The J segment lost 7 bases and the V segment lost 3 bases, leaving 3 bases of the junction unmatched. CDR3 coding DNA: TGTGCCAGCAGTTTTCCCGGGAGGAACATTCAGTACTTC. Translated, it gives CASSFPGRNIQYF.

This clone turned up a few times. The chain is built from TRBV7-9 and TRBJ1-2, with TRBD1 as a possible D gene (5 bases). Trimming shortened V by 2 bases and J by 0 bases, and 10 bases separated the two germline ends. This CDR3 comprises 15 residues. CDR1 is SEHNR and CDR2 is FQNEAQ in the germline V gene (reference sequence). As DNA, the CDR3 is TGTGCCAGCAGCTTAATCCAGGGAACTAACTATGGCTACACCTTC. Its translation: CASSLIQGTNYGYTF. Full variable domain (rest looked up from reference TRBV7-9 and TRBJ1-2): DTGVSQNPRHKITKRGQNVTFRCDPISEHNRLYWYRQTLGQGPEFLTYFQNEAQLEKSRLLSDRFSAERPKGSFSTLEIQRTEQGDSAMYLCASSLIQGTNYGYTFGSGTRLTVV.

Concerning this clone: This sample includes further DNA sequences coding for the same CDR3. The rearrangement links TRBV4-1 to TRBJ2-7; TRBD1 matches at 8 bases. Trimming cost V 1 base and J 1 base; bases outside gene matches: 0. Germline loops: CDR1 MGHRA, CDR2 YSYEKL. The CDR3 is made up of 14 amino acids. CDR3 nucleotide sequence: TGCGCCAGCAGCCAAGGACAGGGGTCCTACGAGCAGTACTTC. Encoded protein: CASSQGQGSYEQYF.